Detailed here is one T cell receptor beta chain. Some clones are missing from TCRdb's copy, which holds only in-frame ones; the method was immunoSEQ multiplex PCR. In the table there are 30,000 to 40,000 clones, approximately 72% of which are singletons. The data originate from a study of monozygotic twins with cystic fibrosis. The sequence came from a girl between 5 and 17 years old with cystic fibrosis. Sequenced material: blood.

CDR3 sequence: CASSEGRGEGVYNEQFF. CDR3 DNA sequence: TGTGCCAGCAGCGAGGGGAGGGGAGAGGGGGTCTACAATGAGCAGTTCTTC. This chain uses TRBV9 with TRBJ2-1; TRBD2 is a possible D gene (7 bases). This CDR3 has 17 residues. V was pared by 3 bases and J by 3 bases, with 19 bases between. From germline, CDR1 is SGDLS and CDR2 YYNGEE.